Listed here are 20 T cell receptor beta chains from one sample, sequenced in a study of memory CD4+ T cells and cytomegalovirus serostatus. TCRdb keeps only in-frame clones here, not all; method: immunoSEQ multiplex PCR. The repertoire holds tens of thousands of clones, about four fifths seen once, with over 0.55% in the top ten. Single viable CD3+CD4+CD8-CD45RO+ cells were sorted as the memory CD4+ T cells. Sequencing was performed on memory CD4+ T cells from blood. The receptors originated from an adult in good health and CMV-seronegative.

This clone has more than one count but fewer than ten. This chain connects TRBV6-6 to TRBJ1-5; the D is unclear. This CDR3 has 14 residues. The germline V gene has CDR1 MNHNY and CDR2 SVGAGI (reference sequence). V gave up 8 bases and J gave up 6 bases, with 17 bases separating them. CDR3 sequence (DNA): TGTGCCAGCTTGGCTTCAGACTCGACTCAGCCCCAGCATTTT. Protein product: CASLASDSTQPQHF.

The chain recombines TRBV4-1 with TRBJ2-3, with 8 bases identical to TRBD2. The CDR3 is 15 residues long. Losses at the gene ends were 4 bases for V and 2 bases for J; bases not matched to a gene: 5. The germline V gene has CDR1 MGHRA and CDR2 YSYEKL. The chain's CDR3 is CASSPVSGDTDTQYF. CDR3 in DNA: TGCGCCAGCAGCCCAGTTAGCGGGGACACAGATACGCAGTATTTT.

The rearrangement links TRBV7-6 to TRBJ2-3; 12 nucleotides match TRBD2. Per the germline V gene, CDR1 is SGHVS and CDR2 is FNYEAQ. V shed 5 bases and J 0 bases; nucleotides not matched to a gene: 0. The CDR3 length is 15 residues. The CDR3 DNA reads TGTGCCAGCAGCGGACTAGCGGGAAGCACAGATACGCAGTATTTT. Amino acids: CASSGLAGSTDTQYF.

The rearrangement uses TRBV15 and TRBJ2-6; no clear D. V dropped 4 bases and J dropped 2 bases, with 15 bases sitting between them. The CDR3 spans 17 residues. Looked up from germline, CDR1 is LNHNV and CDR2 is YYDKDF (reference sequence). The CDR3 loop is CATSTSGRFAGANVLTF. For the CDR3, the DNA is TGTGCCACCAGCACCTCCGGAAGATTTGCTGGGGCCAACGTCCTGACTTTC.

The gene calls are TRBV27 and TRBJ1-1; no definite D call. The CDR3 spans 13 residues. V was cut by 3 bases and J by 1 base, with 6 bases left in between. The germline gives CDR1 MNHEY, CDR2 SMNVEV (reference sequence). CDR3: CASSLVGNTEAFF. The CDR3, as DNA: TGTGCCAGCAGTTTGGTTGGGAACACTGAAGCTTTCTTT.

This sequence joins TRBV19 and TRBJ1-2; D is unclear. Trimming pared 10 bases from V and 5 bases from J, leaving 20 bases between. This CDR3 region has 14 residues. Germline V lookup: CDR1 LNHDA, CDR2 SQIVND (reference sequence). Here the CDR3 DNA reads TGTGCCACCGCGGAGTTACGGCAGCTTTATGGCTACACCTTC. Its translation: CATAELRQLYGYTF.

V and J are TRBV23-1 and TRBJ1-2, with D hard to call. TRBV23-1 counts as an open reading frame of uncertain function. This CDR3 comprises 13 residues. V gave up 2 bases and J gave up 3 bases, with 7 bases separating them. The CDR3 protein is CASSQEGYYGYTF. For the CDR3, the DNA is TGCGCCAGCAGTCAAGAGGGATACTATGGCTACACCTTC.

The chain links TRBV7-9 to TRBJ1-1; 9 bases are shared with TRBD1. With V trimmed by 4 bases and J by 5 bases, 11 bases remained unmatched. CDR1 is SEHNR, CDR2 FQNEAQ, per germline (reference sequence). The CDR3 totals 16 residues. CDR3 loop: CASSSTGGSGGTEAFF. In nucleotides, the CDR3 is TGTGCCAGCAGCTCTACAGGGGGCTCGGGTGGGACTGAAGCTTTCTTT.

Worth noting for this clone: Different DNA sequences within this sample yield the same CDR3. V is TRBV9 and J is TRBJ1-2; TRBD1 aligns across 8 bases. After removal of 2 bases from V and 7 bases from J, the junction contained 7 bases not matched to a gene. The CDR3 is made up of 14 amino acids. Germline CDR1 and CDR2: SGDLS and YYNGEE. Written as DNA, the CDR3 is TGTGCCAGCAGCGTGGGCGACAGGGGTGGTGGCTACACCTTC. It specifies CASSVGDRGGGYTF.

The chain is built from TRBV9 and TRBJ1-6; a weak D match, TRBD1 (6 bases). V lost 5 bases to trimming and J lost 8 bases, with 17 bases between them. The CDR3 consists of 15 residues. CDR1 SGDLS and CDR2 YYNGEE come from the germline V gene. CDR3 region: CASSPSGGGYSPLHF. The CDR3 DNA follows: TGTGCCAGCAGTCCTAGTGGTGGGGGCTATTCACCCCTCCACTTT.

The CDR3 nucleotides are TGTGCCATCAGTGGTCCCGGGACAGGGGATCGCTATCATGGCTACACCTTC. Its protein is CAISGPGTGDRYHGYTF. The rearrangement joins TRBV10-3 to TRBJ1-2, with TRBD1 matching 10 bases. The germline V gene encodes CDR1 ENHRY and CDR2 SYGVKD. Trimming cost V 4 bases and J 6 bases; bases outside gene matches: 14. This CDR3 is built from 17 residues.

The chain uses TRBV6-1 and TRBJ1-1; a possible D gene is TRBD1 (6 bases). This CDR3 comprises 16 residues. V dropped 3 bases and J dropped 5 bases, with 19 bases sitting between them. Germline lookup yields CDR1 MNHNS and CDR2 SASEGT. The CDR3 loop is CASSESSWGQWTEAFF. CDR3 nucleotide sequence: TGTGCCAGCAGTGAGTCTTCGTGGGGGCAGTGGACTGAAGCTTTCTTT.

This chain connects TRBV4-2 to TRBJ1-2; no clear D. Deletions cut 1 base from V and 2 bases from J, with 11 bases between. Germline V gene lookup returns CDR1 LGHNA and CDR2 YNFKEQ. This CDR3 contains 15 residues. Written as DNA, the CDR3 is TGTGCCAGCAGCCAAGCCTCAGGACTGAACTATGGCTACACCTTC. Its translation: CASSQASGLNYGYTF.

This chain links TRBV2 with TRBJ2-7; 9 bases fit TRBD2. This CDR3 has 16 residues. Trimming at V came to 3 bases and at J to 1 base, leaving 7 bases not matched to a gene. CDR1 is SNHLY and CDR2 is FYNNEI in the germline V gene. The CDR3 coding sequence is TGTGCCAGCAGTGAGCGGGGGGGGGCGTCGTCCTACGAGCAGTACTTC. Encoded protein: CASSERGGASSYEQYF.

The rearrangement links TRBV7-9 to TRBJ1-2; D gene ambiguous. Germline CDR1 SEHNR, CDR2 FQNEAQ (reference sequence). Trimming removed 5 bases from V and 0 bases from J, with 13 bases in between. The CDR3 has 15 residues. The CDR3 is CASSRPLTANYGYTF. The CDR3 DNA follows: TGTGCCAGCAGCCGCCCCCTGACGGCTAACTATGGCTACACCTTC.

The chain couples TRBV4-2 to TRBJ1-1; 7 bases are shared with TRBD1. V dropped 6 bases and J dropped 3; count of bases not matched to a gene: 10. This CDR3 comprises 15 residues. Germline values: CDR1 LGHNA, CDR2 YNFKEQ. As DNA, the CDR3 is TGTGCCAGCAGGATAGGACAGGCGGGATACACTGAAGCTTTCTTT. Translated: CASRIGQAGYTEAFF.

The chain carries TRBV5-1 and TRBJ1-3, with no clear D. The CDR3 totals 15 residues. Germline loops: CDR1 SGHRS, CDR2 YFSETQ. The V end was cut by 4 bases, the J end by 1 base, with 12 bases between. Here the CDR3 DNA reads TGCGCCAGCAGCCCAAATGGACTTTCTGGAAACACCATATATTTT. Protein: CASSPNGLSGNTIYF.

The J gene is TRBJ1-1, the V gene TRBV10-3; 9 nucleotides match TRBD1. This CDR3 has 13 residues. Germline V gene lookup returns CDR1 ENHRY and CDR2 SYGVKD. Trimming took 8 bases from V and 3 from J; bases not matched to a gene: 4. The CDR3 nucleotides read TGTGCCATCCTGGGACAGGGTGACACTGAAGCTTTCTTT. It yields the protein CAILGQGDTEAFF.

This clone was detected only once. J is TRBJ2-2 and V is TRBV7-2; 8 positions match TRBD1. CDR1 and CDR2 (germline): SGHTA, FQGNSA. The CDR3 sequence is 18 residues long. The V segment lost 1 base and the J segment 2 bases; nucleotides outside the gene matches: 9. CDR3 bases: TGTGCCAGCAGCTTAGTGGGGACAGGCGGACTAAACACCGGGGAGCTGTTTTTT. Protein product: CASSLVGTGGLNTGELFF.

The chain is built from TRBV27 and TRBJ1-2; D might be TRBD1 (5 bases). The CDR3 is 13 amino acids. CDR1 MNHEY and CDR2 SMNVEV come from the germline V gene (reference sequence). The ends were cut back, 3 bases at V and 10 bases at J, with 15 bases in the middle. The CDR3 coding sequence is TGTGCCAGCAGTTTGGGGGGATTACCGATCTACACCTTC. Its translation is CASSLGGLPIYTF.